These 29 T cell receptor beta chains originate from one sample sequenced in a study of monozygotic twins with inflammatory bowel disease. One entry per CDR3 protein, without DNA, is what TCRdb gives after re-calling the 5' RACE reads. Its clone listing holds 95,000 to 110,000 distinct CDR3 sequences. The sequenced sample was blood. These receptors were obtained from a human donor with ulcerative colitis or Crohn's disease, or a healthy co-twin of an affected twin (not recorded which).

The chain uses TRBV18 and TRBJ2-1; absent DNA, TCRdb's TRBD2 call cannot be checked. Germline CDR1 reads KGHSH; CDR2 reads LQKENI. The length of the CDR3 is 16 residues. CDR3 loop: CASSLRTSGGNNEQFF. Looking up the rest from reference TRBV18 and TRBJ2-1 gives the full variable domain: NAGVMQNPRHLVRRRGQEARLRCSPMKGHSHVYWYRQLPEEGLKFMVYLQKENIIDESGMPKERFSAEFPKEGPSILRIQQVVRGDSAAYFCASSLRTSGGNNEQFFGPGTRLTVL.

V and J are TRBV27 and TRBJ2-2. CDR3 length: 16 residues. CDR1 is MNHEY, CDR2 SMNVEV, per germline (reference sequence). The CDR3 sequence: CASSLSPNPYTGELFF.

The V and J genes are TRBV7-6 and TRBJ2-1; the TCRdb D gene call, TRBD1, has no DNA to confirm it. The CDR3 has 14 residues. Germline V gene data show CDR1 as SGHVS and CDR2 as FNYEAQ. The CDR3 loop is CASTRGGTYNEQFF.

The V gene is TRBV12-3 or TRBV12-4, the J gene TRBJ2-2; TCRdb names TRBD1, which stays unverified in the absence of DNA. CDR3 size: 16 residues. The CDR3 reads CASSMNPVSYTGELFF.

This chain links TRBV6-1 with TRBJ1-5; there is no DNA to check the TCRdb D call of TRBD1. This CDR3 is built from 15 residues. Germline CDR1 is MNHNS and CDR2 is SASEGT. CDR3 sequence: CASRRQAFSNQPQHF.

This sequence joins TRBV6-2 or TRBV6-3 and TRBJ1-1; TCRdb's D call, TRBD1, is unchecked because there is no DNA. The CDR3 runs to 16 residues. Germline lookup yields CDR1 MNHEY and CDR2 SVGEGT. CDR3: CASNPRGRGVNTEAFF.

This chain joins TRBV7-9 and TRBJ1-1; checking the TCRdb D call of TRBD1 is not possible without DNA. There are 11 residues in the CDR3. Germline V gives CDR1 SEHNR, CDR2 FQNEAQ (reference sequence). The CDR3 reads CASSTDRVAFF.

This chain's CDR3 is CASSLGVLGTNEKLFF. The V and J genes are TRBV5-1 and TRBJ1-4. This CDR3 is built from 16 residues. Germline CDR1 and CDR2: SGHRS and YFSETQ.

This sequence joins TRBV11-2 and TRBJ2-3. The CDR3 loop spans 14 amino acids. Germline values: CDR1 SGHAT, CDR2 FQNNGV. The CDR3 here is CASSFETLADTQYF.

The chain joins TRBV7-2 to TRBJ2-2; TCRdb gives TRBD1 as the D gene, but with no DNA this cannot be confirmed. The CDR3 spans 15 residues. In germline, CDR1 is SGHTA, CDR2 FQGNSA. The CDR3: CASSSPTGSTGELFF.

The chain joins TRBV4-3 to TRBJ1-3. Germline loops: CDR1 LGHNA, CDR2 YSLEER. The CDR3 consists of 13 residues. CDR3 protein: CASSQISGNTIYF.

The V gene is TRBV6-1, the J gene TRBJ1-5; TCRdb's D call of TRBD1 is untestable without DNA. The CDR3 consists of 16 residues. Germline loops: CDR1 MNHNS, CDR2 SASEGT. CDR3 sequence: CASTTGAIAGNQPQHF.

The J gene is TRBJ2-5, the V gene TRBV7-2; TCRdb names TRBD2, which stays unverified in the absence of DNA. This CDR3 comprises 16 residues. Germline CDR1 and CDR2: SGHTA and FQGNSA. The CDR3 protein is CASSLGGLAGSETQYF.

The rearrangement joins TRBV28 to TRBJ2-1; there is no DNA to check the TCRdb D call of TRBD1. CDR1 is MDHEN and CDR2 is SYDVKM in the germline V gene. The CDR3 spans 20 residues. This CDR3 is CASSLFVDRLGFSSYNEQFF.

This sequence joins TRBV5-1 and TRBJ2-2; TCRdb picks TRBD1, but there is no DNA to check that call. The CDR3 is 17 amino acids. Germline-derived CDR1 and CDR2 are SGHRS and YFSETQ. The CDR3 sequence: CASSLRKWTDSSGELFF.

The chain carries TRBV29-1 and TRBJ2-6; TCRdb outputs TRBD1, but without DNA this stays unchecked. Germline V gives CDR1 SQVTM, CDR2 ANQGSEA. The CDR3 extends over 15 amino acids. CDR3 sequence: CSVAVQGTGANVLTF.

V and J are TRBV6-1 and TRBJ1-5; the TCRdb call, TRBD1, lacks DNA for checking. The CDR3 contains 13 residues. Germline assignment: CDR1 MNHNS and CDR2 SASEGT. This CDR3 is CAASEGVRQPQHF.

J is TRBJ2-7 and V is TRBV7-9; checking the TCRdb D call of TRBD1 is not possible without DNA. The V gene's germline CDR1 is SEHNR and CDR2 FQNEAQ (reference sequence). The CDR3 consists of 15 residues. CDR3 protein: CASSSGQGKLYEQYF.

The chain uses TRBV11-2 and TRBJ2-7; no DNA is available, so the TRBD1 call from TCRdb remains unchecked. Per the germline V gene, CDR1 is SGHAT and CDR2 is FQNNGV. This CDR3 has 14 residues. CDR3 residues: CATSRGGLTYEQYF.

V is TRBV28 and J is TRBJ2-5; checking the TCRdb D call of TRBD1 is not possible without DNA. Germline CDR1 is MDHEN and CDR2 is SYDVKM. The CDR3 extends over 11 amino acids. The CDR3 here is CASNRFGAQYF.

V is TRBV9 and J is TRBJ1-1; TCRdb's D call, TRBD1, is unchecked because there is no DNA. The CDR3 has 15 amino acids. Germline V gene lookup returns CDR1 SGDLS and CDR2 YYNGEE. The CDR3 is CASSVEGGIVTEAFF. Combining the CDR3 with reference TRBV9 and TRBJ1-1 gives the whole variable domain DSGVTQTPKHLITATGQRVTLRCSPRSGDLSVYWYQQSLDQGLQFLIQYYNGEERAKGNILERFSAQQFPDLHSELNLSSLELGDSALYFCASSVEGGIVTEAFFGQGTRLTVV.

The V call is TRBV20-1, the J call TRBJ1-4. CDR3 size: 13 residues. Germline V CDR1 and CDR2: DFQATT, SNEGSKA (reference sequence). The CDR3 sequence is CSATGKYNEKLFF.

V is TRBV20-1 and J is TRBJ2-6; there is no DNA to check the TCRdb D call of TRBD2. CDR3 size: 15 residues. The germline CDR1 and CDR2 sequences are DFQATT and SNEGSKA (reference sequence). The CDR3 reads CSAKGGPSGANVLTF.

The chain combines TRBV6-5 with TRBJ2-2; there is no DNA to check the TCRdb D call of TRBD2. Per germline, CDR1 MNHEY and CDR2 SVGAGI. CDR3 length: 13 amino acids. CDR3 amino acids: CATCRLSLGELFF.

V and J are TRBV29-1 and TRBJ2-1; TCRdb names TRBD1, which stays unverified in the absence of DNA. Per the germline V gene, CDR1 is SQVTM and CDR2 is ANQGSEA. The CDR3 runs to 13 residues. CDR3 residues: CSPGGGDGNEQFF.

The chain couples TRBV12-3 or TRBV12-4 to TRBJ2-7. There are 15 residues in the CDR3. CDR3 sequence: CASSLGILSAYEQYF.

The chain employs TRBV5-1 and TRBJ2-5; TCRdb lists TRBD2, though no DNA is available to test this call. CDR1 and CDR2 (germline): SGHRS, YFSETQ. The CDR3 totals 16 residues. The CDR3 reads CASSLVGGGAGETQYF.

The genes are TRBV11-2 and TRBJ2-1; the D call of TRBD1 rests on TCRdb alone, since no DNA is present to check it. The CDR3 is 16 amino acids. Looked up from germline, CDR1 is SGHAT and CDR2 is FQNNGV. The chain's CDR3 is CASSSQRGMVYNEQFF.

The chain carries TRBV11-1 and TRBJ2-4; TCRdb outputs TRBD1, but without DNA this stays unchecked. The CDR3 has 20 residues. CDR1 SGHAT and CDR2 FQDESV come from the germline V gene (reference sequence). CDR3 region: CASTFPGQGETYGAKNIQYF.